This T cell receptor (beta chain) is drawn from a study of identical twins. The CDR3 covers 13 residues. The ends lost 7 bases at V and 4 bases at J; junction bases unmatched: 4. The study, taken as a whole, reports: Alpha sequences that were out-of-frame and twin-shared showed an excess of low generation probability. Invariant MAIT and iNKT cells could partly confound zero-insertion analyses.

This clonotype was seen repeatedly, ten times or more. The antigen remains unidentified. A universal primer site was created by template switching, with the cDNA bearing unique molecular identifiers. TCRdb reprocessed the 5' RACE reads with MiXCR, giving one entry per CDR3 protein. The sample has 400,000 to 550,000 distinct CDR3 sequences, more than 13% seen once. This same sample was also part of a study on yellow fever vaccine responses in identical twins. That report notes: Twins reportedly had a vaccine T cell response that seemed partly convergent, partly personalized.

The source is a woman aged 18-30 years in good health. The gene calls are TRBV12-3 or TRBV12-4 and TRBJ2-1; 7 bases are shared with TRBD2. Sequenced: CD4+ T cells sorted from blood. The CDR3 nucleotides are TGTGCCAGCACGGCCGGGGGGTACAATGAGCAGTTCTTC. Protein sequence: CASTAGGYNEQFF.